The T cell receptor beta chain described here comes from a study of identical twins. Overall study results and limits: Within cord blood, abundant beta clonotypes carried fewer insertions, but memory repertoires showed no such trend.

This CDR3 comprises 17 residues. Germline CDR1 DFQATT, CDR2 SNEGSKA (reference sequence). V was clipped by 0 bases and J by 6 bases; unmatched bases: 12. MiXCR, run by TCRdb on the 5' RACE reads, gives a single entry per CDR3 protein. Here the sample spans approximately 250,000 distinct CDR3 sequences, 6.5% being singletons. This clonotype was observed at least ten times. Its antigen is not identified. The same sample was also used in a study of T cells expressing NK-cell markers. That work states: Sequencing covered eight donors, seven HCMV-seropositive and one seronegative.

The sequenced sample consisted of CD8+ T cells sorted from blood. The chain links TRBV20-1 to TRBJ2-1, with 9 bases aligning to TRBD2. The receptor comes from a woman between 18 and 29 years old in good health. DNA for the CDR3: TGCAGTGCTAGAGATCCCTGGGCGGGGGGGGAGATCAATGAGCAGTTCTTC. Encoded protein: CSARDPWAGGEINEQFF.